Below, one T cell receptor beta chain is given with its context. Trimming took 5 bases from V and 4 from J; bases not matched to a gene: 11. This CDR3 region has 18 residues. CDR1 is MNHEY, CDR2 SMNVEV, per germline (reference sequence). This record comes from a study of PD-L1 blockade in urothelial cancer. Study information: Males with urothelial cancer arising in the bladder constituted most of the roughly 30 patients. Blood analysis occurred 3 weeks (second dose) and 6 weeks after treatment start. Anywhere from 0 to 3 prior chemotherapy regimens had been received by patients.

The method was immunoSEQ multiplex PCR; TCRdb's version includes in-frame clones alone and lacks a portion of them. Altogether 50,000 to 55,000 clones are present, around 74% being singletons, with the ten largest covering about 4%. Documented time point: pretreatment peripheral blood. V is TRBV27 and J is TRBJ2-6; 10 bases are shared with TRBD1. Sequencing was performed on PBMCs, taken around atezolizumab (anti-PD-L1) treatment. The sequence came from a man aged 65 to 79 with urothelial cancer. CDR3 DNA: TGTGCCAGCAGTCCATGGGCGGACAGGGGGAAGGGGGCCAACGTCCTGACTTTC. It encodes CASSPWADRGKGANVLTF.